This TCR beta chain is drawn from a study of patients and donors after allogeneic stem cell transplantation. V lost 1 base to trimming and J lost 0 bases, with 13 bases between them. Germline V gene lookup returns CDR1 MDHEN and CDR2 SYDVKM. The length of the CDR3 is 17 residues. MiXCR, applied by TCRdb to the RT-PCR reads, yields one record per CDR3 protein. The sample lists about 410,000 distinct CDR3 sequences, roughly 17% occurring once. This clonotype showed up just a few times. The TCR comes from a human donor who was either an allogeneic HSCT recipient or a stem cell or donor lymphocyte infusion donor (not recorded which). It is not recorded whose cells these are; they may come from a transplant donor. The chain is built from TRBV28 and TRBJ2-4, with D unresolved. The source material was blood, either unsorted or a sorted T cell fraction (not recorded which). The CDR3 loop is CASSLLRLVSAKNIQYF. The CDR3 nucleotides read TGTGCCAGCAGTTTATTGCGGCTAGTGTCAGCCAAAAACATTCAGTACTTC.